One sample yielded the 22 T cell receptor beta chains listed below, sequenced in a study of OX40 agonist ivuxolimab in advanced cancers. Sequencing used immunoSEQ multiplex PCR; TCRdb keeps in-frame clones, though not all of them. The table includes roughly 30,000 clones, roughly 84% detected once. The sample in question was CD4+ or CD8+ T cells sorted from blood, obtained in a trial of the OX40 agonist ivuxolimab. The receptors stem from an adult with an advanced solid tumor such as melanoma, head and neck, liver or kidney cancer.

CDR3 DNA: TGTGCCAGCAGCGTATACGGGGACAGGACCTACGAGCAGTACTTC. It specifies CASSVYGDRTYEQYF. V is TRBV9 and J is TRBJ2-7; 8 bases align to TRBD1. The V segment lost 1 base and the J segment 2 bases; nucleotides outside the gene matches: 5. The CDR3 runs 15 residues. Germline lookup yields CDR1 SGDLS and CDR2 YYNGEE.

V usage is TRBV9 and J usage is TRBJ2-3; D possibly matches TRBD1 or TRBD2 (5 bases each). There are 18 residues in the CDR3. In germline, CDR1 is SGDLS, CDR2 YYNGEE. Trimming left V 3 bases short and J 2 bases short, with 22 bases between. As DNA, the CDR3 is TGTGCCAGCAGCGAAGATTCCCGGGTGGGGACCCCCACAGATACGCAGTATTTT. Translating gives CASSEDSRVGTPTDTQYF.

The chain links TRBV27 to TRBJ2-7, with TRBD1 identical over 10 bases. There are 15 residues in the CDR3. The germline gives CDR1 MNHEY, CDR2 SMNVEV (reference sequence). The trim removed 3 bases at V and 2 bases at J, leaving 4 bases unmatched. CDR3 nucleotide sequence: TGTGCCAGCAGTTTGGGGACAGGGGATCCCTACGAGCAGTACTTC. It yields the protein CASSLGTGDPYEQYF.

This clone was counted only a few times. This chain links TRBV27 with TRBJ1-2; D is possibly TRBD1 (6 bases). In germline, CDR1 is MNHEY, CDR2 SMNVEV (reference sequence). This CDR3 is built from 14 residues. The V end was cut by 3 bases, the J end by 3 bases, with 11 bases between. CDR3 DNA sequence: TGTGCCAGCAGTTTGGGGGGCCAGGACTATGGCTACACCTTC. Protein sequence: CASSLGGQDYGYTF.

V usage is TRBV15 and J usage is TRBJ1-2; D gene unclear. The CDR3 consists of 14 residues. Germline V lookup: CDR1 LNHNV, CDR2 YYDKDF (reference sequence). Trimming removed 4 bases from V and 0 bases from J, with 9 bases in between. The CDR3 bases are TGTGCCACCAGCATTCTCACGGCTAACTATGGCTACACCTTC. Translating gives CATSILTANYGYTF.

The chain links TRBV9 to TRBJ2-3, with a tentative D call TRBD2 (5 bases). This CDR3 region has 14 residues. Between the trimmed V and J ends, which lost 4 bases and 0 bases, there was a span of 9 bases. CDR1 is SGDLS, CDR2 YYNGEE, per germline. The CDR3 DNA reads TGTGCCAGCAGCTCAAGCGGTAGCACAGATACGCAGTATTTT. Its protein is CASSSSGSTDTQYF.

This clone has just one count. Other nucleotide sequences from this sample produce the same CDR3. This chain links TRBV9 with TRBJ2-7, with 10 bases matching TRBD2. V shed 0 bases and J 3 bases; nucleotides not matched to a gene: 3. CDR3 length equals 15 residues. Germline CDR1 SGDLS, CDR2 YYNGEE. The CDR3 DNA sequence: TGTGCCAGCAGCGTAGGCGCTAGCGGGAGCTACGAGCAGTACTTC. Amino acid sequence: CASSVGASGSYEQYF.

The V gene is TRBV6-5, the J gene TRBJ2-1; 7 positions match TRBD2. V lost 5 bases to trimming and J lost 7 bases; unmatched junction nucleotides: 8. Germline lookup yields CDR1 MNHEY and CDR2 SVGAGI. The CDR3 has 14 residues. CDR3 in DNA: TGTGCCAGCAGTGGTTTTGCGGGAGCGAATGAGCAGTTCTTC. This codes for CASSGFAGANEQFF.

The rearrangement links TRBV9 to TRBJ1-1; possible D gene TRBD1, 6 bases. Germline CDR1 and CDR2: SGDLS and YYNGEE. V lost 0 bases to trimming and J lost 5 bases, with 8 bases between them. The CDR3 is 13 residues long. The CDR3 here is CASSVVGQTEAFF. The CDR3 DNA sequence: TGTGCCAGCAGCGTAGTCGGACAGACTGAAGCTTTCTTT.

The chain recombines TRBV27 with TRBJ2-1, with 7 bases lining up with TRBD1. The V and J ends lost 6 bases and 6 bases, in that order; junction bases with no gene match: 5. The CDR3 totals 13 residues. In germline, CDR1 is MNHEY, CDR2 SMNVEV (reference sequence). The CDR3 sequence: CASRTGAINEQFF. CDR3 DNA: TGTGCCAGCAGAACAGGGGCAATCAATGAGCAGTTCTTC.

V is TRBV9 and J is TRBJ2-1, with 7 bases identical to TRBD2. Germline V gene data show CDR1 as SGDLS and CDR2 as YYNGEE. CDR3 size: 15 residues. J was trimmed by 3 bases and V by 2 bases; bases with no gene match: 5. This chain's CDR3 is CASSVTGTIYNEQFF. As DNA, the CDR3 is TGTGCCAGCAGCGTCACCGGGACTATCTACAATGAGCAGTTCTTC.

V usage is TRBV9 and J usage is TRBJ1-1; TRBD1 might be the D (6 bases). Deletions cut 0 bases from V and 4 bases from J, with 19 bases between. Per germline, CDR1 SGDLS and CDR2 YYNGEE. The CDR3 sequence is 17 residues long. The CDR3 spells CASSVGGRGESGTEAFF. The CDR3 DNA reads TGTGCCAGCAGCGTAGGGGGCAGGGGAGAGTCGGGCACTGAAGCTTTCTTT.

The chain uses TRBV7-6 and TRBJ2-2; D ambiguous. V lost 2 bases and J lost 5, with 12 bases in between. CDR3 length: 15 amino acids. Germline V gives CDR1 SGHVS, CDR2 FNYEAQ. CDR3 bases: TGTGCCAGCAGCTTAAGCCCTAGTGGTACCGGGGAGCTGTTTTTT. Protein product: CASSLSPSGTGELFF.

The chain is built from TRBV7-5 and TRBJ2-3; the table's D call TRBD2 went unverified against the DNA. TRBV7-5 is classified as a pseudogene. There are 18 residues in the CDR3. The CDR3, as DNA: TGTGTCAGAAGCCCCCCTAGGACTAGCGGGAGGAACACAGATACGCAGTATTTT. Protein sequence: CVRSPPRTSGRNTDTQYF.

The gene calls are TRBV19 and TRBJ2-1; no clear D gene. V was shortened by 4 bases and J by 4 bases, with 11 bases between the two germline ends. This CDR3 spans 14 amino acids. Germline V gives CDR1 LNHDA, CDR2 SQIVND (reference sequence). CDR3 sequence reads: CASSNPGPYNEQFF. DNA for the CDR3: TGTGCCAGTAGTAACCCCGGGCCGTACAATGAGCAGTTCTTC.

V is TRBV6-6 and J is TRBJ2-3; no definite D call. The germline V and J ends were trimmed by 8 bases and 5 bases, with 23 bases remaining between them. CDR1 is MNHNY and CDR2 is SVGAGI in the germline V gene (reference sequence). The CDR3 sequence is 16 residues long. CDR3 in amino acids: CASCYKIPVIEDTQYF. CDR3 DNA sequence: TGTGCCAGCTGCTACAAGATCCCCGTGATCGAAGATACGCAGTATTTT.

The chain joins TRBV5-4 to TRBJ2-5; 12 nucleotides align to TRBD2. Looked up from germline, CDR1 is SGHNT and CDR2 is YYREEE (reference sequence). Germline trimming cut 0 bases from V and 4 bases from J; bases unmatched to any gene: 7. This CDR3 spans 17 amino acids. The CDR3 loop is CASSLGLAGGPVETQYF. In nucleotides, the CDR3 is TGTGCCAGCAGCTTGGGTCTAGCGGGAGGGCCGGTAGAGACCCAGTACTTC.

This chain links TRBV28 with TRBJ2-4; perhaps D is TRBD1 or TRBD2 (5 bases each). V was shortened by 3 bases and J by 6 bases, with 18 bases between the two germline ends. This CDR3 contains 16 residues. Germline V gene data show CDR1 as MDHEN and CDR2 as SYDVKM. CDR3 sequence reads: CASSFINVGVSNIQYF. The CDR3 coding sequence is TGTGCCAGCAGTTTCATCAATGTGGGGGTTTCAAACATTCAGTACTTC.

The CDR3 loop is CASSPRALAGGSYEQYF. CDR3 sequence (DNA): TGCGCCAGCAGCCCCCGGGCGTTAGCGGGAGGATCCTACGAGCAGTACTTC. The V and J genes are TRBV4-1 and TRBJ2-7, with 10 positions matching TRBD2. V shed 4 bases, J shed 1 base, and the junction held 10 bases outside the gene matches. The germline V gene encodes CDR1 MGHRA and CDR2 YSYEKL. This CDR3 is 17 amino acids long.

The V gene is TRBV5-1, the J gene TRBJ2-7, with TRBD2 matching 8 bases. This CDR3 comprises 13 residues. V shed 4 bases, J shed 3 bases, and the junction held 3 bases outside the gene matches. Per the germline V gene, CDR1 is SGHRS and CDR2 is YFSETQ. The CDR3 sequence is CASSIGTSYEQYF. CDR3 bases: TGCGCCAGCAGCATAGGGACTAGCTACGAGCAGTACTTC.

The rearrangement joins TRBV7-9 to TRBJ2-1; no reliable D call. Germline V lookup: CDR1 SEHNR, CDR2 FQNEAQ (reference sequence). The CDR3 contains 10 residues. The V end was cut by 8 bases, the J end by 4 bases, with 3 bases between. The CDR3 loop is CASGYNEQFF. The CDR3 DNA sequence: TGTGCCAGCGGTTACAATGAGCAGTTCTTC.

The chain carries TRBV19 and TRBJ2-3; TRBD2 matches at 11 bases. The V and J ends lost 4 bases and 0 bases, in that order; junction bases with no gene match: 6. CDR3 length: 17 residues. CDR1 is LNHDA, CDR2 SQIVND, per germline (reference sequence). In DNA form, the CDR3 reads TGTGCCAGTAGTACCCCGGGACTAGCGGCTAGCACAGATACGCAGTATTTT. This gives the protein CASSTPGLAASTDTQYF.